This entry concerns a single T cell receptor beta chain. Its specificity is not known. The sample originates from a study of shared clonotypes between healthy human individuals. Study at large: The cohort had a couple of women and three men, ages 18 to 49.

Study outcomes and limitations: Lower generation probabilities were found for non-shared clonotypes than for those shared by all four donors.

Trimming cost V 4 bases and J 1 base, with 14 bases left between them. The germline V gene has CDR1 MDHEN and CDR2 SYDVKM. This CDR3 is 16 amino acids long. The method was immunoSEQ multiplex PCR; TCRdb's version includes in-frame clones alone and lacks a portion of them. The data show a few million clones, approximately 95% seen once. The J gene is TRBJ2-1, the V gene TRBV28; D call uncertain. This clonotype was obtained from a young man in good health. Some clones in this sample may be carry-over from other donors' samples. Sequencing used naive CD4+ T cells from PBMCs. Subset given: CD45RA+ positively selected. The chain's CDR3 is CASSSRIAASYNEQFF. In nucleotides, the CDR3 is TGTGCCAGCAGTTCACGAATAGCAGCATCCTACAATGAGCAGTTCTTC.